Listed below are T cell receptor beta chains from one sample, sequenced in a study of blood T cell repertoires in COVID-19. Profiling relied on immunoSEQ multiplex PCR, and the TCRdb table lists in-frame clones only, not all of them. The sample yields about 120,000 clones, 82% seen once. The material sequenced was peripheral blood. All receptors derive from a human donor in a cohort sampled during active COVID-19. CDR3s include the opening cysteine and the closing phenylalanine or tryptophan. Fields, in order: V gene, J gene, CDR3 protein.

>TRBV2|TRBJ2-7
CASSVIRTGGDEQYF
>TRBV2|TRBJ2-5
CASSGTGHLGETQYF
>TRBV18|TRBJ2-7
CASSDYSGAYEQYF
>TRBV1|TRBJ2-2
CTSSRECDASGETNTGELFF
>TRBV6-2/TRBV6-3|TRBJ1-2
CASSSDRSNYGYTF
>TRBV10-1|TRBJ2-3
CASSRRQGTNLGTQYF
>TRBV6-5|TRBJ2-1
CASSSDRGTYNEQFF
>TRBV5-4|TRBJ2-3
CASSLVGSSDTQYF
>TRBV5-6|TRBJ1-2
CASSFTSEAPYGYTF
>TRBV7-8|TRBJ2-7
CASGQGDYEQYF
>TRBV7-2|TRBJ2-7
CASSLEALAVYEQYF
>TRBV2|TRBJ2-7
CASSELETGRGEQYF
>TRBV7-2|TRBJ1-2
CASSLRARGLQGYTF
>TRBV2|TRBJ1-2
CASSERAGGYTF
>TRBV5-8|TRBJ1-5
CASSLGAGHPSNQPQHF
>TRBV7-9|TRBJ1-2
CASSATDGYTF
>TRBV19|TRBJ1-2
CASSMVAGRGINYGYTF
>TRBV7-8|TRBJ2-1
CASSLSRSSYNEQFF
>TRBV6-1|TRBJ2-3
CASSDPLKSGGASTDTQYF
>TRBV3-1/TRBV3-2|TRBJ1-4
CASSKGSPRESEKLFF
>TRBV9|TRBJ2-1
CASSGRTSGAYNEQFF
>TRBV19|TRBJ2-4
CASSWPGAKNIQYF
>TRBV6-5|TRBJ2-3
CASSWAGGRYF
>TRBV6-5|TRBJ1-4
CASSLSGGFNEKLFF
>TRBV9|TRBJ2-5
CASSVGGSGETQYF
>TRBV29-1|TRBJ2-7
CSVGPGQTYEQYF
>TRBV5-1|TRBJ2-3
CASSLVGGDTQYF
>TRBV5-6|TRBJ2-7
CASSLIAAWSSYEQYF
>TRBV9|TRBJ1-6
CASTLGTDSPLHF
>TRBV6-5|TRBJ2-1
CASSYRSGNEQFF
>TRBV7-2|TRBJ2-1
CASSFPSHNEQFF
>TRBV21-1|TRBJ1-2
CASSKPLAGARNYGYTF
>TRBV7-9|TRBJ1-2
CASSDQVLGYTF
>TRBV6-1|TRBJ1-5
CASSEYGGNSNQPQHF
>TRBV7-9|TRBJ2-3
CASSTRLAATDTQYF
>TRBV24-1|TRBJ2-3
CATSEPPGVANPTDTQYF
>TRBV7-2|TRBJ1-5
CASSPRGTGYPAQHF
>TRBV15|TRBJ2-7
CATLIAGQPTYEQYF
>TRBV7-2|TRBJ2-3
CASSLVRGLVTDTQYF
>TRBV15|TRBJ2-7
CATSRYPGLAGGHYEQYF
>TRBV5-1|TRBJ1-1
CASFQTGNTEAFF